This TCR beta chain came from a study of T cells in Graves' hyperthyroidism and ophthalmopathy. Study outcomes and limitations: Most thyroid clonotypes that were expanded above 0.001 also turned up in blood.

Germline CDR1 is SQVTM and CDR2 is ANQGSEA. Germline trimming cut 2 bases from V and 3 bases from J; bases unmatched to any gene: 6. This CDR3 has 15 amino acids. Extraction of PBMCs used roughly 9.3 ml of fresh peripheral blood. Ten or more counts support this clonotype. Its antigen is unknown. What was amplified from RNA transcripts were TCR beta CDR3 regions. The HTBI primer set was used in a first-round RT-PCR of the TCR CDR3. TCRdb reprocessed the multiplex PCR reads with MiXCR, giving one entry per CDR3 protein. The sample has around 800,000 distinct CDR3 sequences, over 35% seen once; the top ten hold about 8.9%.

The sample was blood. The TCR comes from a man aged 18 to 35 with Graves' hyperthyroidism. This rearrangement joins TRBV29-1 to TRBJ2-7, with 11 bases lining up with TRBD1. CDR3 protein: CSVELEDRGLYEQYF. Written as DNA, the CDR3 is TGCAGCGTTGAACTAGAGGACAGGGGGCTCTACGAGCAGTACTTC.